This T cell receptor beta chain was found in a study of technical replicates of blood from several donors. The CDR3 is made up of 15 amino acids. Germline V CDR1 and CDR2: LGHNT, FRNRAP. V lost 0 bases, J lost 5 bases, and 13 bases lay in between. The method was immunoSEQ multiplex PCR; TCRdb's version includes in-frame clones alone and lacks a portion of them. The table shows about 75,000 clones, with about 97% occurring only once. Sequencing was carried out using T cells isolated from PBMCs. The receptor comes from a human donor in good health. This chain uses TRBV12-5 with TRBJ1-1; weak D call: TRBD1 (5 bases). The CDR3 region is CASGLVSGGWTEAFF. CDR3 nucleotides: TGTGCTAGTGGTTTGGTATCGGGGGGGTGGACTGAAGCTTTCTTT. Looking up the rest from reference TRBV12-5 and TRBJ1-1 gives the full variable domain: DARVTQTPRHKVTEMGQEVTMRCQPILGHNTVFWYRQTMMQGLELLAYFRNRAPLDDSGMPKDRFSAEMPDATLATLKIQPSEPRDSAVYFCASGLVSGGWTEAFFGQGTRLTVV.